This T cell receptor (beta chain) was identified during a study of cytomegalovirus exposure and HLA in healthy donors. General study results and limits: Immune exposure was documented only through CMV serostatus. DRB1 had the most TCR associations and HLA-C the fewest, a later analysis found, with rates varying by HLA locus. In a later analysis, TCR beta V- and J-gene trimming showed a link to a missense DCLRE1C variant.

60 Vbeta and 13 Jbeta primers were used in PCR. Libraries were prepared by immunoSEQ multiplex PCR; TCRdb keeps only in-frame clonotypes and omits some of them. The profile shows over 75,000 clones, about 83% of them singletons. Concerning this clone itself: Its antigen is as yet unknown.

Unmatched junction bases numbered 5, after V lost 8 bases and J lost 3 bases. Germline V gives CDR1 MDHEN, CDR2 SYDVKM. The CDR3 is 14 amino acids. V usage is TRBV28 and J usage is TRBJ1-5; TRBD1 agrees at 9 bases. The source of this sequence is a man aged 60 to 69 in good health and CMV-seropositive. Sequenced: PBMCs. The CDR3 DNA reads as TGTGCCAGCTTAGACAGGGGGGACAATCAGCCCCAGCATTTT. Amino acids: CASLDRGDNQPQHF. The full variable domain, rest sourced from reference TRBV28 and TRBJ1-5, is DVKVTQSSRYLVKRTGEKVFLECVQDMDHENMFWYRQDPGLGLRLIYFSYDVKMKEKGDIPEGYSVSREKKERFSLILESASTNQTSMYLCASLDRGDNQPQHFGDGTRLSIL.